This T cell receptor (beta chain) comes out of a study of blood T cell repertoires in COVID-19. Study-level background: There were acute and convalescent COVID-19 samples, and they came from the United States, Italy and Spain.

Per the authors' pipeline: Amplifying reference gene primers gave estimates of nucleated cell counts. Repertoires were generated with immunoSEQ multiplex PCR, while TCRdb's copy carries only in-frame clones and drops some. The V and J calls and clone size are taken from that table; D and trimming were inferred from the DNA. In the table there are more than 200,000 clones, around four fifths of which are singletons. The sequence was obtained from an elderly woman with COVID-19, enrolled during active disease. Sequenced material: peripheral blood.

The CDR3: CASSLQNPYEQYF. The CDR3, as DNA: TGCGCCAGCAGCTTGCAGAATCCTTACGAGCAGTACTTC. This sequence joins TRBV5-1 and TRBJ2-7, with D hard to call. The CDR3 sequence is 13 residues long. Deletions cut 1 base from V and 4 bases from J, with 9 bases between. Germline V gene sequence: CDR1 SGHRS, CDR2 YFSETQ.